Below, 30 T cell receptor beta chains from the same sample are listed, as sequenced in a study of blood T cells in healthy people across ages. Combining a sample-barcoded 5' primer with a J-beta primer mix, a second PCR ran for about 7 to 11 cycles. TCRdb re-called the 5' RACE reads with MiXCR, one entry per CDR3 protein. The data hold about 760,000 distinct CDR3 sequences, with 20% to 30% observed a single time. These same records also appear under a second study, on T cells of mothers and their children.

Sequences were obtained from blood. The source of these receptors is a boy younger than 18 in good health.

A note on this clonotype: One end of the junction varies from germline; a read error may be responsible. V is TRBV4-2 and J is TRBJ2-3; TRBD1 agrees at 12 bases. In germline, CDR1 is LGHNA, CDR2 YNFKEQ. The CDR3 sequence is 16 residues long. CDR3 bases: TGTGCCAGCAGCCCCGGGGACAGGGGGCGGTCAGATACGCAGTGTTTT. Translating gives CASSPGDRGRSDTQCF.

V usage is TRBV2 and J usage is TRBJ2-7; TRBD1 is a possible D gene (5 bases). CDR1 SNHLY and CDR2 FYNNEI come from the germline V gene. This CDR3 is built from 14 residues. Trimming pared 0 bases from V and 2 bases from J, leaving 8 bases between. This chain's CDR3 is CASSEAGLTYEQYF. CDR3 nucleotides: TGTGCCAGCAGTGAAGCGGGGCTTACCTACGAGCAGTACTTC.

The CDR3: CASSLAPNTANNEQFF. The CDR3 DNA sequence: TGTGCCAGCAGCTTAGCTCCGAATACGGCGAACAATGAGCAGTTCTTC. V gene TRBV11-2 combines with J gene TRBJ2-1; D unresolved. The CDR3 loop spans 16 amino acids. With 1 base removed from V and 5 bases from J, the gap between germline ends came to 15 bases. In germline, CDR1 is SGHAT, CDR2 FQNNGV.

In this sample, this clonotype turned up a few times. The genes are TRBV7-2 and TRBJ2-5; D ambiguous. Trimming left V 1 base short and J 8 bases short, with 14 bases between. The germline gives CDR1 SGHTA, CDR2 FQGNSA. The CDR3 is 14 residues long. The CDR3 DNA is TGTGCCAGCAGCTTAGGGGTAGAACTGGGAACCCAGTACTTC. Its protein product is CASSLGVELGTQYF.

The chain links TRBV10-3 to TRBJ1-1, with TRBD1 matching 9 bases. This CDR3 has 17 amino acids. CDR1 is ENHRY and CDR2 is SYGVKD in the germline V gene. V lost 3 bases, J lost 0 bases, and 8 bases stayed unmatched. The CDR3 sequence: CAISDPDRGFMNTEAFF. CDR3 nucleotides: TGTGCCATCAGTGACCCAGACAGGGGGTTTATGAACACTGAAGCTTTCTTT.

This clonotype was recorded a few times. The chain couples TRBV5-1 to TRBJ2-5; tentative D call: TRBD1 (6 bases). The DNA end is a closer match to TRBJ2-1, so the J assignment may be wrong. The germline V gene has CDR1 SGHRS and CDR2 YFSETQ. This CDR3 region has 18 residues. DNA for the CDR3: TGCGCCAGCAGCTTGGACAGGGTTCCTAATTCACGGTACAATGAGCAGTTCTTC. Its translation is CASSLDRVPNSRYNEQFF.

In its sample, this clonotype was seen a few times. Relative to the germline gene, one junction end is altered; a read error may explain this. This chain connects TRBV11-2 to TRBJ2-7, with no clear D. Germline CDR1 is SGHAT and CDR2 is FQNNGV. This CDR3 contains 14 residues. The CDR3 DNA reads as TGTGTCAGCAGCCCCGGCGTTATTGGCTACGAGCAGTACTTC. This codes for CVSSPGVIGYEQYF. Looking up the rest from reference TRBV11-2 and TRBJ2-7 gives the full variable domain: EAGVAQSPRYKIIEKRQSVAFWCNPISGHATLYWYQQILGQGPKLLIQFQNNGVVDDSQLPKDRFSAERLKGVDSTLKIQPAKLEDSAVYLCVSSPGVIGYEQYFGPGTRLTVT.

There are a few counts of this clonotype. This chain joins TRBV12-3 or TRBV12-4 and TRBJ1-2, with TRBD1 matching over 7 bases. With 0 bases clipped from V and 4 bases from J, the junction kept 5 bases outside the gene matches. This CDR3 has 15 residues. This chain's CDR3 is CASSLARDRVYGYTF. DNA for the CDR3: TGTGCCAGCAGTTTAGCTCGTGACAGGGTCTATGGCTACACCTTC.

This clonotype came up a few times. The J gene is TRBJ1-2, the V gene TRBV20-1; D unresolved. V was cut by 5 bases and J by 2 bases, with 21 bases left in between. The CDR3 runs 16 residues. Germline CDR1 reads DFQATT; CDR2 reads SNEGSKA (reference sequence). The CDR3 spells CSAPNTAGTENYGYTF. The CDR3 DNA reads as TGCAGTGCTCCTAATACCGCAGGAACCGAGAACTATGGCTACACCTTC.

The CDR3 spells CASSQALAGGLQETQYF. CDR3 in DNA: TGCGCCAGCAGCCAAGCACTTGCGGGAGGCCTCCAAGAGACCCAGTACTTC. The gene calls are TRBV4-1 and TRBJ2-5; TRBD2 matches at 8 bases. Germline-derived CDR1 and CDR2 are MGHRA and YSYEKL. Germline trimming cut 1 base from V and 1 base from J; bases unmatched to any gene: 8. This CDR3 region has 17 residues.

This clonotype was detected only a few times. The chain carries TRBV10-3 and TRBJ2-3; 9 bases align to TRBD1. J lost 5 bases, V lost 8 bases, and 8 bases had no gene match. Germline V CDR1 and CDR2: ENHRY, SYGVKD. CDR3 size: 14 residues. The CDR3 loop reads CAILDRGAVDTQYF. The DNA of the CDR3 is TGTGCCATCCTGGACAGGGGCGCGGTAGATACGCAGTATTTT.

This clonotype was counted once. This chain links TRBV12-3 or TRBV12-4 with TRBJ2-1, with 7 bases that match TRBD1. The CDR3 sequence is 13 residues long. The V and J ends lost 7 bases and 9 bases, in that order; junction bases with no gene match: 9. CDR3 amino acids: CASTETGMIEQFF. CDR3 nucleotides: TGTGCCAGCACGGAGACAGGGATGATTGAGCAGTTCTTC.

The V gene is TRBV12-3 or TRBV12-4, the J gene TRBJ2-1; 7 bases map to TRBD2. The CDR3 is made up of 15 amino acids. The ends lost 5 bases at V and 6 bases at J; junction bases unmatched: 10. DNA for the CDR3: TGTGCCAGCAGTCTCCCCCGACTAGCATTCAATGAGCAGTTCTTC. This translates into CASSLPRLAFNEQFF.

The J gene is TRBJ1-5, the V gene TRBV6-5; 7 bases are a match to TRBD1. Losses at the gene ends were 2 bases for V and 5 bases for J; bases not matched to a gene: 6. CDR1 and CDR2 from the germline V gene are MNHEY and SVGAGI. The CDR3 is 15 amino acids. Written as DNA, the CDR3 is TGTGCCAGCAGTTACACATCAGGGGGTTATCAGCCCCAGCATTTT. Translation gives CASSYTSGGYQPQHF.

The chain joins TRBV29-1 to TRBJ2-3, with D perhaps TRBD2 (7 bases). The V end lost 8 bases, the J end lost 2 bases, and 20 bases lay between the germline ends. Germline loops: CDR1 SQVTM, CDR2 ANQGSEA. The CDR3 has 15 amino acids. The chain's CDR3 is CSSLASRGATDTQYF. For the CDR3, the DNA is TGCAGCTCACTAGCAAGCCGGGGGGCCACAGATACGCAGTATTTT.

The rearrangement uses TRBV5-5 and TRBJ2-5; D gene uncertain. With the DNA end fitting TRBJ2-1 better, the J assignment may be wrong. Germline CDR1 and CDR2: SGHKS and YYEKEE (reference sequence). This CDR3 has 12 residues. This CDR3 is CASIPPSEEQFF. The CDR3 DNA sequence: TGTGCCAGCATTCCGCCGAGCGAAGAGCAGTTCTTC.

The rearrangement joins TRBV15 to TRBJ1-5, with 10 bases that match TRBD1. CDR1 is LNHNV, CDR2 YYDKDF, per germline (reference sequence). The length of the CDR3 is 17 residues. The J segment lost 4 bases and the V segment lost 3 bases, leaving 9 bases of the junction unmatched. This CDR3 is CATSRGLDRGRNQPQHF. The CDR3 DNA reads TGTGCCACCAGCAGGGGCCTGGACAGGGGGAGGAATCAGCCCCAGCATTTT. Full variable domain (missing parts from reference TRBV15 and TRBJ1-5): DAMVIQNPRYQVTQFGKPVTLSCSQTLNHNVMYWYQQKSSQAPKLLFHYYDKDFNNEADTPDNFQSRRPNTSFCFLDIRSPGLGDTAMYLCATSRGLDRGRNQPQHFGDGTRLSIL.

This clonotype was detected a few times. The chain employs TRBV28 and TRBJ2-5; the D is unclear. The better agreement between TRBJ2-7 and the DNA end casts doubt on the J call. Germline V gene data show CDR1 as MDHEN and CDR2 as SYDVKM. The CDR3 consists of 13 residues. The CDR3 DNA follows: TGTGCCAGCAGTCCGAGTAGTCTAGACGAGCAGTACTTC. Its protein is CASSPSSLDEQYF.

This clonotype appeared a few times. The V call is TRBV6-1, the J call TRBJ2-4; D is unclear. The CDR3 contains 16 residues. Germline V gene sequence: CDR1 MNHNS, CDR2 SASEGT. Trimming shortened V by 0 bases and J by 6 bases, and 15 bases separated the two germline ends. DNA of the CDR3: TGTGCCAGCAGTGAAGCCATGGACCCGGTGACAAACATTCAGTACTTC. This sequence encodes CASSEAMDPVTNIQYF.

This clonotype was seen ten or more times. The chain combines TRBV7-3 with TRBJ2-5; D possibly corresponds to TRBD2 (5 bases). Trimming left V 0 bases short and J 5 bases short, with 7 bases between. Germline CDR1 reads SGHTA; CDR2 reads FQGTGA. The CDR3 has 13 amino acids. CDR3 loop: CASSLTSSETQYF. DNA for the CDR3: TGTGCCAGCAGCTTAACGTCTAGCGAGACCCAGTACTTC.

A few counts support this clonotype. The V and J genes are TRBV28 and TRBJ2-7; D not resolved. V lost 5 bases, J lost 1 base, and 15 bases lay in between. Germline CDR1 is MDHEN and CDR2 is SYDVKM. The CDR3 consists of 15 residues. The CDR3: CASSLTSVVSYEQYF. CDR3 DNA: TGTGCCAGCAGTCTTACTTCGGTGGTATCCTACGAGCAGTACTTC.

Turning to this clonotype: This likely comes from a read error, as the CDR3 has no conserved phenylalanine or tryptophan at its end. The rearrangement links TRBV7-8 to TRBJ2-5; unclear D gene. The J call may be incorrect, as the DNA end agrees better with TRBJ2-1. The CDR3 loop spans 12 amino acids. CDR1 is SGHVS and CDR2 is FQNEAQ in the germline V gene. The CDR3 region has the DNA TGTGCCAGCAGCCGTGGACGGGATGAGCAGTTCCTC. Protein: CASSRGRDEQFL.

V and J are TRBV28 and TRBJ2-7, with TRBD1 matching 7 bases. This CDR3 contains 16 residues. The germline V gene has CDR1 MDHEN and CDR2 SYDVKM. Unmatched junction bases numbered 8, after V lost 3 bases and J lost 0 bases. The CDR3 DNA follows: TGTGCCAGCAGTTTCGGGGACAGATTCAGCTCCTACGAGCAGTACTTC. It yields the protein CASSFGDRFSSYEQYF.

This chain links TRBV7-2 with TRBJ2-3; D not certain. Germline V gene sequence: CDR1 SGHTA, CDR2 FQGNSA. The CDR3 length is 15 residues. Trimming stripped 0 bases from V and 5 bases from J, with 12 bases between. The CDR3 sequence is CASSLAHLSGDTQYF. Here the CDR3 DNA reads TGTGCCAGCAGCTTAGCCCATCTCTCTGGAGATACGCAGTATTTT.

V and J are TRBV27 and TRBJ2-5; TRBD1 matches 8 bases. Germline trimming cut 1 base from V and 11 bases from J; bases unmatched to any gene: 12. The CDR3 loop spans 15 amino acids. The germline gives CDR1 MNHEY, CDR2 SMNVEV (reference sequence). DNA for the CDR3: TGTGCCAGCAGTTTATACCAGGGGGCGCTGGAATGGCAGTACTTC. It is translated as CASSLYQGALEWQYF.

The V and J genes are TRBV5-1 and TRBJ1-4; 7 bases are shared with TRBD1. The CDR3 contains 14 residues. Germline V CDR1 and CDR2: SGHRS, YFSETQ. Trimming at V came to 4 bases and at J to 7 bases, leaving 7 bases not matched to a gene. CDR3 sequence reads: CASSPDRAFEKLFF. DNA for the CDR3: TGCGCCAGCAGCCCTGACAGGGCGTTTGAAAAACTGTTTTTT. Drawing the rest from reference TRBV5-1 and TRBJ1-4, the complete variable domain is KAGVTQTPRYLIKTRGQQVTLSCSPISGHRSVSWYQQTPGQGLQFLFEYFSETQRNKGNFPGRFSGRQFSNSRSEMNVSTLELGDSALYLCASSPDRAFEKLFFGSGTQLSVL.

This clonotype was seen a handful of times. This chain uses TRBV7-2 with TRBJ2-7; TRBD1 might be the D (5 bases). The CDR3 spans 15 residues. Trimming pared 4 bases from V and 0 bases from J, leaving 13 bases between. The germline CDR1 and CDR2 sequences are SGHTA and FQGNSA. This CDR3 reads CASSSTAQSSYEQYF. The CDR3 DNA is TGTGCCAGCAGCTCGACAGCTCAGAGCTCCTACGAGCAGTACTTC.

The V call is TRBV20-1, the J call TRBJ1-1; D is ambiguous. Germline CDR1 and CDR2: DFQATT and SNEGSKA (reference sequence). V gave up 1 base and J gave up 7 bases, with 13 bases separating them. This CDR3 has 13 amino acids. DNA for the CDR3: TGCAGTGCTAGAGGCAAAGGAGGTTTTGAAGCTTTCTTT. The encoded protein is CSARGKGGFEAFF.

This clonotype was seen more than once but under ten times. The chain uses TRBV7-2 and TRBJ1-3; D is ambiguous. Germline CDR1 and CDR2: SGHTA and FQGNSA. V lost 5 bases and J lost 4, with 9 bases in between. The CDR3 spans 13 residues. CDR3 protein: CASSPEVGNTIYF. DNA of the CDR3: TGTGCCAGCAGCCCCGAGGTGGGAAACACCATATATTTT.

CDR3 region: CASSSGQITDTQYF. CDR3 coding DNA: TGTGCCAGCAGCTCCGGACAGATCACAGATACGCAGTATTTT. This rearrangement joins TRBV7-8 to TRBJ2-3; perhaps TRBD1 as D (6 bases). Germline V lookup: CDR1 SGHVS, CDR2 FQNEAQ. V lost 4 bases to trimming and J lost 2 bases, with 10 bases between them. The CDR3 contains 14 residues.